This TCR beta chain is drawn from a study of T-cell memory formation after mild COVID-19 (dated by TCRdb to the early 2020s). Regarding the research as a whole: TCR sequence clusters from the two donors were found to be largely donor specific. T-cell clones expanding and contracting after mild COVID-19 in two donors were tracked by longitudinal TCRalpha and TCRbeta repertoire sequencing. The cohort was made up of two young adult volunteers, one female and one male, who were previously healthy. Study-level results and caveats: Contracting CD4+ clones appeared mostly in the CM and EM memory subsets, whereas CD8+ clones were enriched in EMRA. The study covered only a couple of mild cases, and larger cohorts including severe cases with pre-infection samples were considered necessary. Balanced CD4/CD8 phenotypes were observed for clones contracting from day 15 to 85, whereas a bias towards CD4+ was observed for a second wave of clones expanding from day 15 to 37. The second-wave clones that peaked on day 37 were not confirmed to be SARS-CoV-2 specific. Some responding clones were detected in pre-infection memory, which suggested that pre-existing cross-reactive memory T cells had joined the SARS-CoV-2 response.

Instrument on record: Illumina NovaSeq 6000. TCRalpha and TCRbeta cDNA libraries were constructed by 5'RACE with constant-segment primers, with sample barcodes and unique molecular identifiers being introduced. Trizol reagent was used to extract RNA from every sample. Libraries were amplified in two PCR steps, with a second sample barcode and Illumina TruSeq adapters added in the second step. The libraries were sequenced on an Illumina NovaSeq using 2 x 150 bp paired-end reads. As for the original processing: The reads were demultiplexed and collapsed into UMI-guided consensus sequences using migec v1.2.7. With mixcr v2.1.11, UMI consensuses were aligned to TRA and TRB V and J templates and assembled into clonotypes. Clonotypes were classified as expanded or contracted when called significant by both edgeR and NoisET, with noise models trained on biological replicates. For edgeR calls, the cutoffs were a false discovery rate-adjusted p below 0.01 and a log2 fold-change threshold of 1. As an exploratory analysis of dynamics, PCA with hierarchical clustering was applied to max-normalized trajectories of the 1000 most abundant clonotypes. The CD4 or CD8 phenotype of responding clones was assigned using the separately sequenced CD4+ and CD8+ repertoires. The public reads were reprocessed in TCRdb via fastp at Q25 and MiXCR, keeping in-frame beta chains. CDR3 protein duplicates are merged, each entry listing the most common genes and DNA. TCRdb's processing, not the study's, gives the V and J calls here. This sample gives 550,000 to 700,000 distinct CDR3 sequences in total; roughly 17% of them show up just once. Roughly 7.7% of the sample comes from the top ten.

Ficoll-Paque density gradient centrifugation was the method used to isolate PBMCs. From the cysteine up to the phenylalanine, the CDR3 has a length of 15 residues. Only the CDR3 region is kept as DNA, spanning 45 bases read in frame from base 1. V trim: 3 bases; J trim: 3 bases; unmatched bases: 4. CDR1 is given as SEHNR and CDR2 as FQNEAQ, both from the germline V gene (reference sequence). Worth noting for this clonotype: The target of this receptor is not known. There are no base qualities to consult, and no much larger clone falls within one base.

The sequencing sample was made of PBMCs or a T cell subset sorted from them (not recorded which). The chain couples TRBV7-9 to TRBJ2-7; TRBD1 lines up with 11 middle nucleotides. The origin of this receptor is an adult woman who had mild COVID-19 (a few samples of this study predate the infection). The sample titles of this study are shuffled in the database, so cell type and time point are left out; the donor was told from shared clones. The CDR3 sequence is CASSFAGTGGYEQYF. The sequenced DNA: TGTGCCAGCAGCTTCGCCGGGACAGGGGGCTACGAGCAGTACTTC.